Shown below are 18 T cell receptor beta chains from a single sample sequenced in a study of cytomegalovirus exposure and HLA in healthy donors. The PCR made use of 60 Vbeta and 13 Jbeta primers. Clones were sequenced by immunoSEQ multiplex PCR, and TCRdb holds only the in-frame ones, with some missing. The sample records 160,000 or so clones, 78% being singletons. Sequenced: PBMCs. All receptors derive from a woman between 40 and 55 years old in good health and CMV-seropositive.

The chain is built from TRBV6-4 and TRBJ2-7; D is perhaps TRBD2 (7 bases). Germline values: CDR1 MRHNA, CDR2 SNTAGT. Between the trimmed V and J ends, which lost 3 bases and 2 bases, there was a span of 17 bases. The CDR3 sequence is 16 residues long. In nucleotides, the CDR3 is TGTGCCAGCAGTGAACCTTGGCGGGGGCCTCCCTACGAGCAGTACTTC. It yields the protein CASSEPWRGPPYEQYF.

The chain has TRBV18 and TRBJ1-1; 10 nucleotides align to TRBD1. The V gene's germline CDR1 is KGHSH and CDR2 LQKENI. CDR3 size: 14 residues. The ends lost 8 bases at V and 3 bases at J; junction bases unmatched: 6. The CDR3 coding sequence is TGTGCCAGCCTTCTTGGACAGGGGGACACTGAAGCTTTCTTT. The encoded protein is CASLLGQGDTEAFF.

The genes are TRBV5-6 and TRBJ2-7; 7 bases agree with TRBD1. Unmatched junction bases numbered 10, after V lost 4 bases and J lost 3 bases. CDR1 is SGHDT, CDR2 YYEEEE, per germline. The CDR3 spans 15 residues. The CDR3 here is CASSRDPTGDYEQYF. CDR3 nucleotides: TGTGCCAGCAGCCGAGACCCTACAGGGGACTACGAGCAGTACTTC. The full variable domain, in which reference TRBV5-6 and TRBJ2-7 provide the parts outside the CDR3, is DAGVTQSPTHLIKTRGQQVTLRCSPKSGHDTVSWYQQALGQGPQFIFQYYEEEERQRGNFPDRFSGHQFPNYSSELNVNALLLGDSALYLCASSRDPTGDYEQYFGPGTRLTVT.

The chain carries TRBV28 and TRBJ2-3; TRBD2 matches 13 bases. The length of the CDR3 is 16 residues. CDR1 is MDHEN and CDR2 is SYDVKM in the germline V gene. V lost 6 bases, J lost 3 bases, and 6 bases stayed unmatched. The CDR3 spells CASSRSGLAGTDTQYF. CDR3 nucleotides: TGTGCCAGCAGCAGATCGGGACTAGCGGGAACAGATACGCAGTATTTT.

The V gene is TRBV4-2, the J gene TRBJ1-1; tentative D call: TRBD1 (6 bases). This CDR3 spans 14 amino acids. V was trimmed by 4 bases and J by 6 bases, leaving 15 bases between them. Germline CDR1 reads LGHNA; CDR2 reads YNFKEQ. The CDR3 DNA reads as TGTGCCAGCAGCCGAGGACGGGGGGCTGCTGAAGCTTTCTTT. It is translated as CASSRGRGAAEAFF.

This clone came up a few times. The chain joins TRBV6-5 to TRBJ1-6; no definite D call. The germline V gene encodes CDR1 MNHEY and CDR2 SVGAGI. Trimming removed 2 bases at V and 0 bases at J, with 8 bases between. This CDR3 contains 16 residues. CDR3 amino acids: CASSYEESSYNSPLHF. The CDR3 DNA reads TGTGCCAGCAGTTACGAGGAGAGCTCCTATAATTCACCCCTCCACTTT.

The genes are TRBV4-1 and TRBJ2-2, with 7 bases aligning to TRBD2. Germline V gene data show CDR1 as MGHRA and CDR2 as YSYEKL. Trimming cost V 1 base and J 4 bases; bases outside gene matches: 9. The CDR3 extends over 17 amino acids. In nucleotides, the CDR3 is TGCGCCAGCAGCCAAGGGGGAGGGAGGTATACCACCGGGGAGCTGTTTTTT. It specifies CASSQGGGRYTTGELFF.

This chain uses TRBV5-4 with TRBJ1-2; 9 positions match TRBD1. With V trimmed by 5 bases and J by 8 bases, 10 bases remained unmatched. Germline V gene data show CDR1 as SGHNT and CDR2 as YYREEE (reference sequence). CDR3 length: 14 amino acids. In DNA form, the CDR3 reads TGTGCCAGCAGTCACCTAGGGACAGGGCTCGGCTACACCTTC. This sequence encodes CASSHLGTGLGYTF.

The rearrangement uses TRBV14 and TRBJ2-1; 9 nucleotides agree with TRBD2. Losses at the gene ends were 4 bases for V and 2 bases for J; bases not matched to a gene: 12. The V gene's germline CDR1 is SGHDN and CDR2 FVKESK. This CDR3 is built from 18 residues. CDR3: CASSLLDVGGGAYNEQFF. The CDR3 DNA sequence: TGTGCCAGCAGCCTCTTAGACGTCGGCGGGGGGGCCTACAATGAGCAGTTCTTC.

The rearrangement uses TRBV18 and TRBJ2-1; 9 bases are a match to TRBD2. The V gene's germline CDR1 is KGHSH and CDR2 LQKENI. Trimming at V came to 1 base and at J to 5 bases, leaving 9 bases not matched to a gene. CDR3 length: 17 residues. The CDR3 sequence: CASSPRSLAGIHNEQFF. CDR3 nucleotides: TGTGCCAGCTCACCACGGTCCCTAGCGGGGATCCACAATGAGCAGTTCTTC.

V usage is TRBV6-1 and J usage is TRBJ2-5; perhaps TRBD2 as D (6 bases). The CDR3 extends over 14 amino acids. Germline V gene sequence: CDR1 MNHNS, CDR2 SASEGT. The V end was cut by 6 bases, the J end by 2 bases, with 13 bases between. Here the CDR3 DNA reads TGTGCCAGCAGGTTCGAGGGGAGGCAAGAGACCCAGTACTTC. Encoded protein: CASRFEGRQETQYF.

The sample holds one count of this clone. The V call is TRBV10-3, the J call TRBJ2-3, with 9 nucleotides matching TRBD2. Germline V gives CDR1 ENHRY, CDR2 SYGVKD. With 10 bases clipped from V and 1 base from J, the junction kept 9 bases outside the gene matches. The CDR3 covers 15 residues. This CDR3 is CASGIAGDRTDTQYF. DNA of the CDR3: TGTGCCAGTGGCATAGCGGGGGATCGCACAGATACGCAGTATTTT.

The chain combines TRBV13 with TRBJ2-1, with TRBD2 as a possible D gene (5 bases). Germline V CDR1 and CDR2: PRHDT, FYEKMQ (reference sequence). The V end lost 5 bases, the J end lost 5 bases, and 10 bases lay between the germline ends. This CDR3 contains 13 residues. CDR3 DNA sequence: TGTGCCAGCAGCAACCGGGGAAACAATGAGCAGTTCTTC. Translated: CASSNRGNNEQFF.

The gene calls are TRBV9 and TRBJ1-2; 7 nucleotides line up with TRBD1. CDR1 is SGDLS, CDR2 YYNGEE, per germline. V lost 3 bases, J lost 8 bases, and 10 bases stayed unmatched. The CDR3 contains 14 residues. CDR3: CASSGIQGPRGYTF. CDR3 sequence (DNA): TGTGCCAGCAGCGGAATACAGGGGCCGAGGGGCTACACCTTC.

CDR3 DNA sequence: TGTGCCAGCAGCCGGGACACCGAGGCCCTCCACTTT. Its protein product is CASSRDTEALHF. This chain joins TRBV5-4 and TRBJ1-6; TRBD1 is a possible D gene (6 bases). The germline V and J ends were trimmed by 4 bases and 14 bases, with 13 bases remaining between them. Germline CDR1 and CDR2: SGHNT and YYREEE (reference sequence). This CDR3 has 12 residues. Filled out from reference TRBV5-4 and TRBJ1-6, the complete variable domain reads ETGVTQSPTHLIKTRGQQVTLRCSSQSGHNTVSWYQQALGQGPQFIFQYYREEENGRGNFPPRFSGLQFPNYSSELNVNALELDDSALYLCASSRDTEALHFGNGTRLTVT.

The chain recombines TRBV6-1 with TRBJ1-5, with 7 bases that match TRBD1. The germline gives CDR1 MNHNS, CDR2 SASEGT. The CDR3 covers 15 residues. V trimming: 6 bases; J trimming: 6 bases; junction bases outside the gene matches: 11. The CDR3 nucleotides read TGTGCCAGCAGCGCCCCGACAGGGAGAGGTCAGCCCCAGCATTTT. Translated: CASSAPTGRGQPQHF.

This chain uses TRBV6-1 with TRBJ1-5; possibly TRBD1 for D (5 bases). The germline V gene encodes CDR1 MNHNS and CDR2 SASEGT. Deletions cut 4 bases from V and 10 bases from J, with 14 bases between. The CDR3 is 13 residues long. The CDR3 coding sequence is TGTGCCAGCAGTGCGGAGTTTAGGGGACCCCAGCATTTT. Amino acids: CASSAEFRGPQHF.

This chain uses TRBV2 with TRBJ1-5; 7 positions agree with TRBD1. The V segment lost 8 bases and the J segment 7 bases; nucleotides outside the gene matches: 11. The CDR3 consists of 14 residues. CDR1 and CDR2 (germline): SNHLY, FYNNEI. The CDR3 here is CASSEGALGQPQHF. CDR3 bases: TGTGCCAGCTCAGAGGGGGCGCTGGGACAGCCCCAGCATTTT.